Below, 30 T cell receptor beta chains from the same sample are listed, as sequenced in a study of blood T cell repertoires in COVID-19. Data came from immunoSEQ multiplex PCR; TCRdb stores just in-frame clones and leaves some out. In the table there are some 530,000 clones, around 85% of which are singletons. The source material was peripheral blood. The origin of the receptors is a human donor in a cohort sampled during active COVID-19.

The V and J genes are TRBV11-2 and TRBJ2-1; 7 bases are shared with TRBD2. CDR1 and CDR2 (germline): SGHAT, FQNNGV. This CDR3 is built from 17 residues. The trim removed 1 base at V and 6 bases at J, leaving 12 bases unmatched. This CDR3 reads CASSLVPAGRPFNEQFF. The CDR3 region has the DNA TGTGCCAGCAGCTTAGTGCCAGCGGGACGACCCTTCAATGAGCAGTTCTTC.

V gene TRBV11-2 combines with J gene TRBJ2-1; 7 bases agree with TRBD2. The CDR3 loop spans 16 amino acids. The V segment lost 2 bases and the J segment 8 bases; nucleotides outside the gene matches: 12. Per the germline V gene, CDR1 is SGHAT and CDR2 is FQNNGV. CDR3 coding DNA: TGTGCCAGCAGCTTAACCCGGGCGGGAGTGTTTGATGAGCAGTTCTTC. This encodes CASSLTRAGVFDEQFF.

The chain joins TRBV5-4 to TRBJ2-1, with TRBD2 identical over 8 bases. Germline V gene lookup returns CDR1 SGHNT and CDR2 YYREEE (reference sequence). CDR3 length equals 17 residues. V was pared by 0 bases and J by 10 bases, with 15 bases of the junction left unmatched. This CDR3 reads CASSLGERERNLKEQFF. CDR3 sequence (DNA): TGTGCCAGCAGCTTGGGGGAGCGGGAGAGGAACTTAAAGGAGCAGTTCTTC.

The sample holds one count of this clone. The chain couples TRBV10-1 to TRBJ1-5; D not certain. The length of the CDR3 is 13 residues. V lost 2 bases to trimming and J lost 4 bases, with 6 bases between them. Germline V gene data show CDR1 as WNHNN and CDR2 as SYGVQD (reference sequence). The CDR3 DNA is TGCGCCAGCAGTGAGATTCGTAATCAGCCCCAGCATTTT. It encodes CASSEIRNQPQHF.

This clone was seen once. The chain carries TRBV28 and TRBJ2-3; tentatively, D is TRBD2 (5 bases). This CDR3 contains 17 residues. Trimming cost V 2 bases and J 6 bases, with 21 bases left between them. Germline CDR1 MDHEN, CDR2 SYDVKM. The CDR3 bases are TGTGCCAGCAGTTTAGAGTCGGCCAGCGGCGGTCGGGATACGCAGTATTTT. Its translation: CASSLESASGGRDTQYF.

The chain combines TRBV3-1 (or the pseudogene TRBV3-2) with TRBJ2-7; D is unresolved. There are 13 residues in the CDR3. V lost 7 bases and J 2 bases, leaving 12 bases between the germline ends. CDR1 is LGHDT, CDR2 YNNKEL, per germline (reference sequence). The DNA for the CDR3 is TGTGCCAGCAAAATCCGCGGCACCTACGAGCAGTACTTC. As protein: CASKIRGTYEQYF.

The chain recombines TRBV2 with TRBJ2-7, with 10 positions matching TRBD1. The CDR3 contains 15 residues. Germline CDR1 and CDR2: SNHLY and FYNNEI. Trimming cost V 6 bases and J 7 bases; bases outside gene matches: 12. CDR3 sequence: CASRLLDRGKGEQYF. The CDR3 nucleotides read TGTGCCAGCAGGCTGCTGGACAGGGGGAAAGGGGAGCAGTACTTC.

The V and J genes are TRBV5-1 and TRBJ2-1; D is uncertain. The CDR3 spans 14 residues. Deletions cut 0 bases from V and 10 bases from J, with 14 bases between. Germline values: CDR1 SGHRS, CDR2 YFSETQ. CDR3 amino acids: CASSLGAGSHEQFF. The DNA of the CDR3 is TGCGCCAGCAGCTTGGGGGCCGGCTCCCACGAGCAGTTCTTC.

The CDR3 DNA reads TGTGCCAGTAGTATTGGGGGACTCGGGCAGCCCCAGCATTTT. This codes for CASSIGGLGQPQHF. The chain combines TRBV19 with TRBJ1-5; D might be TRBD1 (5 bases). Per germline, CDR1 LNHDA and CDR2 SQIVND (reference sequence). V was pared by 3 bases and J by 7 bases, with 13 bases between. The CDR3 spans 14 residues.

CDR3 sequence: CASSIDLGIGNEQFF. In nucleotides, the CDR3 is TGTGCCAGTAGTATAGACCTGGGCATTGGGAATGAGCAGTTCTTC. V gene TRBV19 combines with J gene TRBJ2-1; D ambiguous. The CDR3 extends over 15 amino acids. Trimming stripped 0 bases from V and 7 bases from J, with 13 bases between. CDR1 and CDR2 from the germline V gene are LNHDA and SQIVND (reference sequence). Variable domain in full (rest from reference TRBV19 and TRBJ2-1): DGGITQSPKYLFRKEGQNVTLSCEQNLNHDAMYWYRQDPGQGLRLIYYSQIVNDFQKGDIAEGYSVSREKKESFPLTVTSAQKNPTAFYLCASSIDLGIGNEQFFGPGTRLTVL.

The rearrangement links TRBV7-3 to TRBJ2-7, with TRBD2 matching over 7 bases. CDR3 length: 14 residues. J was trimmed by 2 bases and V by 5 bases; bases with no gene match: 6. Per the germline V gene, CDR1 is SGHTA and CDR2 is FQGTGA. The CDR3, as DNA: TGTGCCAGCAGCCTCGTTGGGGGGGCCTACGAGCAGTACTTC. Its translation: CASSLVGGAYEQYF.

The chain links TRBV12-3 or TRBV12-4 to TRBJ2-4; D is possibly TRBD2 (6 bases). The CDR3 sequence is 13 residues long. V lost 4 bases, J lost 7 bases, and 11 bases lay in between. The CDR3 sequence: CASSWGDENIQYF. CDR3 bases: TGTGCCAGCAGTTGGGGGGATGAGAACATTCAGTACTTC.

This clone was seen a handful of times. The chain has TRBV5-1 and TRBJ2-1; 11 positions match TRBD2. CDR3 size: 16 residues. V was pared by 0 bases and J by 6 bases, with 5 bases of the junction left unmatched. The V gene's germline CDR1 is SGHRS and CDR2 YFSETQ. CDR3: CASSLVRLAGGNEQFF. DNA of the CDR3: TGCGCCAGCAGCTTGGTAAGGCTAGCGGGAGGCAATGAGCAGTTCTTC.

The chain joins TRBV19 to TRBJ2-5, with 7 bases matching TRBD2. V shed 10 bases, J shed 5 bases, and the junction held 7 bases outside the gene matches. The V gene's germline CDR1 is LNHDA and CDR2 SQIVND (reference sequence). This CDR3 spans 12 amino acids. CDR3 residues: CATDEGGETQYF. Written as DNA, the CDR3 is TGTGCCACCGACGAGGGAGGGGAGACCCAGTACTTC.

About this clone itself: The sample contains more than one DNA sequence encoding this CDR3. CDR3 DNA sequence: TGTGCCAGCAGACTAGCGGGAGGAGGCGAGCAGTACTTC. Translated, it gives CASRLAGGGEQYF. The chain carries TRBV6-5 and TRBJ2-7; TRBD2 matches 12 bases. This CDR3 contains 13 residues. The germline V gene has CDR1 MNHEY and CDR2 SVGAGI. The V gene end was trimmed by 6 bases and the J gene end by 6 bases; junction bases not matched to a gene: 3.

The rearrangement uses TRBV19 and TRBJ2-6; no clear D gene. Between the trimmed V and J ends, which lost 6 bases and 4 bases, there was a span of 25 bases. Germline values: CDR1 LNHDA, CDR2 SQIVND (reference sequence). This CDR3 comprises 19 residues. In DNA, the CDR3 is TGTGCCAGTAGCTCCTCTCCGGGTAGGCCTCCCTTGGGGGCCAACGTCCTGACTTTC. This encodes CASSSSPGRPPLGANVLTF.

The sample holds a few counts of this clone. This chain joins TRBV20-1 and TRBJ2-1; no reliable D call. The CDR3 length is 11 residues. Trimming took off 4 bases at V and 3 bases at J, with 4 bases between the two ends. Germline CDR1 is DFQATT and CDR2 is SNEGSKA (reference sequence). CDR3 amino acids: CSATSYNEQFF. In DNA, the CDR3 is TGCAGTGCTACGAGCTACAATGAGCAGTTCTTC.

The sample holds a few counts of this clone. The chain combines TRBV6-6 with TRBJ2-4; 7 bases align to TRBD2. The germline V gene encodes CDR1 MNHNY and CDR2 SVGAGI (reference sequence). J gave up 1 base and V 6 bases, and 6 bases lay outside the gene matches. The CDR3 loop spans 15 amino acids. CDR3 in amino acids: CASRSGIGAKNIQYF. CDR3 bases: TGTGCCAGCAGGAGCGGGATTGGGGCCAAAAACATTCAGTACTTC.

This rearrangement joins TRBV11-3 to TRBJ2-1, with 9 bases fitting TRBD1. Germline assignment: CDR1 SGHNT and CDR2 YENEEA. The CDR3 consists of 14 residues. V gave up 5 bases and J gave up 6 bases; unmatched junction bases: 5. The CDR3 DNA sequence: TGTGCCAGCAGCAAGCGACAGGGGGGCAATGAGCAGTTCTTC. Its protein product is CASSKRQGGNEQFF.

This chain links TRBV29-1 with TRBJ1-1; TRBD1 matches at 7 bases. The CDR3 sequence is 14 residues long. J lost 7 bases, V lost 6 bases, and 14 bases had no gene match. Germline V gene data show CDR1 as SQVTM and CDR2 as ANQGSEA. CDR3 nucleotides: TGCAGCGTCGTAGAGCACAGGGGAAAGGGTGAAGCTTTCTTT. Translation gives CSVVEHRGKGEAFF.

The table lists this clone with a count of one. V usage is TRBV30 and J usage is TRBJ1-2; perhaps TRBD1 as D (6 bases). The CDR3 runs 15 residues. From germline, CDR1 is GTSNPN and CDR2 SVGIG (reference sequence). Between the trimmed V and J ends, which lost 0 bases and 7 bases, there was a span of 18 bases. Here the CDR3 reads CAWSVGVGGLGGYTF. The CDR3, as DNA: TGTGCCTGGAGTGTAGGGGTTGGGGGCTTAGGTGGCTACACCTTC.

The count of this clone is one. The V and J genes are TRBV7-3 and TRBJ1-1; 9 nucleotides agree with TRBD1. The CDR3 runs 15 residues. Germline loops: CDR1 SGHTA, CDR2 FQGTGA. V dropped 5 bases and J dropped 3; count of bases not matched to a gene: 7. The CDR3 spells CASSMGQGFDTEAFF. Here the CDR3 DNA reads TGTGCCAGCAGCATGGGACAGGGTTTCGACACTGAAGCTTTCTTT.

This sequence joins TRBV5-1 and TRBJ2-2; 14 bases are shared with TRBD2. V was pared by 2 bases and J by 4 bases, with 13 bases of the junction left unmatched. Germline loops: CDR1 SGHRS, CDR2 YFSETQ. The length of the CDR3 is 20 residues. CDR3 sequence (DNA): TGCGCCAGCAGCTTTATCCCCGGGACTAGCGGGAGCATGGGCACCGGGGAGCTGTTTTTT. It is translated as CASSFIPGTSGSMGTGELFF.

The rearrangement joins TRBV7-3 to TRBJ2-2; 8 bases line up with TRBD1. CDR3 length equals 15 residues. J lost 1 base, V lost 5 bases, and 3 bases had no gene match. Germline V gene lookup returns CDR1 SGHTA and CDR2 FQGTGA. CDR3 sequence (DNA): TGTGCCAGCAGCCGCGGGACAGGGAACACCGGGGAGCTGTTTTTT. Protein: CASSRGTGNTGELFF.

J is TRBJ1-6 and V is TRBV27; 10 nucleotides match TRBD1. CDR3 length equals 17 residues. After removal of 5 bases from V and 3 bases from J, the junction contained 7 bases not matched to a gene. Germline V gene sequence: CDR1 MNHEY, CDR2 SMNVEV (reference sequence). The CDR3 spells CASSLRGDRGYNSPLHF. In nucleotides, the CDR3 is TGTGCCAGCAGTCTCAGGGGGGACAGGGGCTATAATTCACCCCTCCACTTT.

V is TRBV4-3 and J is TRBJ1-4; TRBD1 might be the D (6 bases). V lost 4 bases and J lost 5, with 17 bases in between. Germline V lookup: CDR1 LGHNA, CDR2 YSLEER. This CDR3 is 16 amino acids long. In DNA, the CDR3 is TGCGCCAGCAGCCGAGTACTCAGTGGGGGCAATGAAAAACTGTTTTTT. Translating it yields CASSRVLSGGNEKLFF.

The chain combines TRBV12-3 or TRBV12-4 with TRBJ2-5; 8 positions agree with TRBD2. The ends lost 6 bases at V and 5 bases at J; junction bases unmatched: 2. The CDR3 spans 12 residues. CDR3: CASRGLGETQYF. The CDR3, as DNA: TGTGCCAGCAGGGGACTAGGGGAGACCCAGTACTTC.

The rearrangement joins TRBV27 to TRBJ2-1, with TRBD2 identical over 10 bases. Germline V gene data show CDR1 as MNHEY and CDR2 as SMNVEV (reference sequence). The length of the CDR3 is 14 residues. J gave up 7 bases and V 6 bases, and 6 bases lay outside the gene matches. The CDR3 region is CASRLAGGGNEQFF. The CDR3 nucleotides read TGTGCCAGCAGATTAGCGGGAGGCGGAAATGAGCAGTTCTTC.

The chain couples TRBV27 to TRBJ2-6; 9 bases map to TRBD2. V lost 2 bases to trimming and J lost 3 bases; unmatched junction nucleotides: 5. The CDR3 has 17 amino acids. Germline V gives CDR1 MNHEY, CDR2 SMNVEV (reference sequence). The CDR3 sequence: CASSLAGGPIGANVLTF. CDR3 in DNA: TGTGCCAGCAGTTTAGCGGGAGGGCCGATTGGGGCCAACGTCCTGACTTTC.

This chain connects TRBV7-2 to TRBJ2-7; TRBD2 aligns across 8 bases. CDR1 and CDR2 from the germline V gene are SGHTA and FQGNSA. The V segment lost 5 bases and the J segment 5 bases; nucleotides outside the gene matches: 17. This CDR3 is 17 amino acids long. The CDR3 reads CASSRYYMGLVLNEQYF. CDR3 nucleotides: TGTGCCAGCAGCCGCTACTACATGGGACTAGTCTTGAACGAGCAGTACTTC.